This T cell receptor beta chain originates from a study of blood T cell repertoires in COVID-19. Study-level background: Whether acute or convalescent, the COVID-19 samples came from the United States, Italy and Spain.

Per the study methods: Amplifying reference gene primers gave estimates of nucleated cell counts. The repertoire was sequenced with immunoSEQ multiplex PCR; TCRdb's copy has only in-frame clones and lacks some. From that table come the V and J calls and clone size; the DNA was used to work out D and trimming. This table has approximately 80,000 clones, around 81% appearing once. Germline V gene data show CDR1 as KGHSH and CDR2 as LQKENI. The germline V and J ends were trimmed by 3 bases and 4 bases, with 9 bases remaining between them. The CDR3 runs to 13 residues. This clone appeared a few times. The sequenced material came from peripheral blood. The chain combines TRBV18 with TRBJ1-1; D possibly corresponds to TRBD1 (6 bases). The clonotype was recovered from an elderly man with acute or convalescent COVID-19. The chain's CDR3 is CASSPTGFTEAFF. DNA of the CDR3: TGTGCCAGCTCACCCACAGGGTTCACTGAAGCTTTCTTT.